The present TCR beta chain was sequenced within a study of CD4+ T cells in melanoma. With regard to this clone: Its antigen is not known.

General study points: CD8+ T cell, macrophage and B cell function reportedly correlated with neoantigen-specific CD4+ T cells. Diverse differentiation states were reported for melanoma neoantigen-specific CD4+ T cells.

CDR1 and CDR2 (germline): MNHEY, SVGAGI. The CDR3 spans 15 residues. After removal of 5 bases from V and 1 base from J, the junction contained 2 bases not matched to a gene. TCRdb keeps only in-frame clones here, not all; method: immunoSEQ multiplex PCR. The table lists 110,000 to 150,000 clones, roughly 91% of them singletons, with approximately 1.4% in the top ten. This sequence joins TRBV6-5 and TRBJ2-1; 10 bases agree with TRBD1. The receptor comes from a human donor with melanoma. CDR3 DNA sequence: TGTGCCAGCAGTCGGGACAGGGGTTCCTACAATGAGCAGTTCTTC. Protein: CASSRDRGSYNEQFF.